This TCR beta chain appears in the sequencing data of a study of cytomegalovirus exposure and HLA in healthy donors. Study background: An analysis done earlier identified 95 million to 140 million unique TCR beta sequences from 150 million to 200 million T cells. Genotyping of nearly 400 donors showed that roughly 83% belonged to the Caucasian-associated ancestry cluster. The study, taken as a whole, reports: Available immune exposure information was restricted to CMV serostatus only. Some highly shared sequence variants likely arose as a pipeline artifact.

Remarks on this clone: Its cognate antigen is unknown.

V was pared by 3 bases and J by 4 bases, with 17 bases of the junction left unmatched. Germline V gene data show CDR1 as SNHLY and CDR2 as FYNNEI. The CDR3 contains 19 residues. 13 Jbeta primers and 60 Vbeta primers were used for the PCR. Assay used: immunoSEQ multiplex PCR; TCRdb lists only in-frame clones, some missing. Of roughly 76,000 clones listed, approximately 79% were seen once; the top ten hold around 2.5%. V is TRBV2 and J is TRBJ2-3; 9 bases align to TRBD1. Sequenced: PBMCs. The TCR comes from a young man in good health and CMV-seronegative. CDR3 sequence reads: CASSEGFGVGTGSPDTQYF. CDR3 coding DNA: TGTGCCAGCAGTGAGGGATTTGGGGTCGGGACAGGGAGTCCAGATACGCAGTATTTT.